This T cell receptor beta chain came from a study of T cells expressing NK-cell markers. Study-wide results and caveats: Of CD8+ T cells, about 1.0-8% belonged to dominant NKG2C+ clonotypes in five or six donors.

Germline V gene lookup returns CDR1 MGHRA and CDR2 YSYEKL. This CDR3 region has 12 residues. As concerns this clonotype: Its antigen is not identified.

From the 5' RACE reads, TCRdb lists one entry per CDR3 protein and no DNA. The table for this sample gives over 150,000 distinct CDR3 sequences. The TCR comes from a woman aged 50 to 60 in good health. The sample comprised blood T cells: a sorted CD56 or NKG2C T cell subset, CD4+ or CD8+ T cells, or bulk PBMC T cells (not recorded which). The rearrangement uses TRBV4-1 and TRBJ2-1; TCRdb indicates TRBD2, and absent DNA this call remains unverified. The CDR3 spells CASSQVGLDQFF.